The T cell receptor (beta chain) under discussion was sequenced for a study of breast tumors, draining lymph nodes, adjacent tissues. Samples came from axillary lymph nodes draining the breast cancer. From the multiplex PCR reads, TCRdb called clonotypes with MiXCR, one entry per CDR3 protein. The sample has fewer than 300,000 distinct CDR3 sequences; about 32% are singletons. There are 15 residues in the CDR3. The V end lost 5 bases, the J end lost 6 bases, and 20 bases lay between the germline ends. The germline V gene has CDR1 MNHEY and CDR2 SVGEGT. This clonotype was sampled from a female donor with breast cancer. Some clones in this sample may be carry-over from other donors' samples. The genes are TRBV6-2 or TRBV6-3 and TRBJ2-7; the D gene is possibly TRBD1 (6 bases). Material: axillary lymph node tissue. CDR3: CASSHPPGVRGEQYF. In DNA, the CDR3 is TGTGCCAGCAGTCACCCTCCAGGGGTAAGGGGCGAGCAGTACTTC.